This T cell receptor (beta chain) was retrieved from a study of PD-1 blockade in classical Hodgkin lymphoma. Study summary: Patients were administered nivolumab (3 mg/kg intravenously) every 2 weeks.

The CDR3 runs 16 residues. V dropped 1 base and J dropped 4; count of bases not matched to a gene: 9. Per germline, CDR1 SGHTA and CDR2 FQGNSA. Patients all relapsed after autologous stem cell transplantation, and there was variation in brentuximab vedotin exposure. Details on this clone: Its antigen remains unknown.

General study results and limits: In CD4+ cells, TCR diversity went up significantly by C4D1, but in CD8+ cells it did not. As was reported, newly diagnosed patients showed lower baseline TCR diversity than healthy donors did. Diversity similar to that of newly diagnosed patients was seen at baseline in complete responders.

Using immunoSEQ multiplex PCR, the repertoire was profiled, and TCRdb retains in-frame clones only, with some absent. The sample shows 89,000 or so clones, roughly 91% of them seen only once. The chain uses TRBV7-2 and TRBJ1-2, with 7 nucleotides matching TRBD1. Material: peripheral blood mononuclear cells (PBMCs), obtained before the second cycle of nivolumab. The receptor was derived from a human donor with classical Hodgkin lymphoma. This CDR3 reads CASSLGGGQGVYGYTF. As DNA, the CDR3 is TGTGCCAGCAGCTTAGGAGGTGGGCAGGGGGTCTATGGCTACACCTTC.